This record covers a single TCR beta chain. No cognate antigen has been identified for it. Per-base quality was not reported, and no clone a single base away is much larger than it. The data stem from a study of identical twins listed by TCRdb under 2016. With respect to the entire study: To test whether fetal clonotypes persist, the study used deep sequencing on TCR alpha and beta repertoires from monozygotic twins, unrelated adults of various ages, and cord blood. Replicate twin experiments were performed at different times using different library preparation protocols to rule out contamination.

Only healthy Caucasian donors were included. Three pairs of female monozygotic twins, all aged roughly 18 to 29 years, were included in the twin cohort. Peripheral blood mononuclear cells were used as the source from which RNA for TCR libraries was isolated. Reading from cysteine to phenylalanine, the CDR3 counts 14 amino acids. Just CDR3 DNA is preserved here, 42 bases in frame from base 1. Unmatched junction bases come to 3, with V trimmed by 6 bases and J by 3 bases. Receptors were amplified or captured by 5' RACE. Instrument on record: Illumina HiSeq 2000. A universal primer binding site was introduced by template switching, and a unique molecular identifier was present in the final cDNA, enabling accurate counting of TCR cDNA molecules. Specific primers in the conserved constant-segment region were used to synthesize first-strand cDNA for the TCR alpha and beta chains. To control for contamination, every cDNA library was double barcoded, receiving both a SMART-Mk sample barcode and Illumina barcodes. TruSeq adapter sequences along with Illumina sample barcodes were introduced in two successive PCR steps. The Illumina HiSeq platform was used with custom primers to sequence TCR alpha and beta cDNA libraries. The original methods were these. Unique molecular identifiers were extracted from raw reads with MiGEC, and CDR3 positions were determined with MiXCR. For each individual, recombination models were inferred using an EM algorithm with the repgenHMM and IGoR tools. The analysis of shared clonotypes was done with the tcR package in R, with sharing normalized by the product of cloneset sizes. Out-of-frame nonproductive sequences were analyzed to study raw recombination free of thymic and clonal selection effects. The public reads were run again by TCRdb, first through fastp at Q25 and then through MiXCR, and only productive beta chains were kept. For every CDR3 protein sequence, its rows merge into one entry that carries the most common genes and DNA. These V and J calls are TCRdb output, not the study's own analysis. This sample holds about 890,000 distinct CDR3 sequences; around an eighth were observed only once. Jointly, the top ten make up around 1.5% of the sample.

Beyond this particular receptor, the publication reports: Fewer insertions were carried by abundant cord blood beta clonotypes, a similar but weaker trend appeared in young adult naive repertoires, and no such trend appeared in memory repertoires. In monozygotic twins, out-of-frame TCR alpha sharing was systematically underestimated by recombination models, although the models agreed with sharing between unrelated individuals. A weaker excess of twin sharing was found in beta out-of-frame sequences because the signal-to-noise ratio was lowered by fewer shared sequences. Compared with coincidental sharing between unrelated individuals, an excess of low generation-probability sequences was observed among out-of-frame TCR alpha sequences shared between twins. Zero-insertion analyses could be partly confounded by invariant T cells such as MAIT and iNKT, although diverse VJ usage argued against such confounding for most clonotypes. Because the same donors could not be followed over many years, conclusions were based on cross-sectional statistical analysis.

These same records also appear under a second study, on yellow fever vaccine responses in identical twins. Per that second paper: The authors reported that the T cell response to vaccination in identical twins appeared partly convergent and partly personalized. In identical twins, the study followed T cell clones that responded to the vaccine with precision.

This sequence uses TRBV12-3 or TRBV12-4 and TRBJ2-1; the central 9 bases match TRBD2. The sequencing sample was made of PBMCs. This TCR was sampled from a woman in her late teens or twenties in good health. The DNA sequence is given as TGTGCCAGCAGCCCTAGCGGGGACTACAATGAGCAGTTCTTC. This gives the protein CASSPSGDYNEQFF.